A single sample is the source of the 7 T cell receptor beta chains below, sequenced in a study of stem cell transplantation in POMP-related autoinflammatory disease. The table came from immunoSEQ multiplex PCR; TCRdb's copy has only in-frame clones and leaves some out. The table has over 8,000 clones, more than 75% seen once. The sample was CD4+ T cells from PBMCs, taken after stem cell transplantation. The receptors derive from a human patient with POMP-related autoinflammation and immune dysregulation (PRAID). Some T cells may be graft donor cells.

The chain employs TRBV27 and TRBJ2-3, with D unclear. The CDR3 spans 15 residues. V lost 6 bases, J lost 6 bases, and 19 bases lay in between. CDR1 MNHEY and CDR2 SMNVEV come from the germline V gene (reference sequence). CDR3: CASSSSYTLRDTQYF. The CDR3 DNA reads TGTGCCAGCAGCTCTAGTTACACCCTTCGGGATACGCAGTATTTT.

This clone was seen more than once but under ten times. This rearrangement joins TRBV3-1 (or the pseudogene TRBV3-2) to TRBJ2-7; 7 bases map to TRBD1. The CDR3 loop spans 14 amino acids. The V and J ends lost 3 bases and 3 bases, in that order; junction bases with no gene match: 5. Germline CDR1 and CDR2: LGHDT and YNNKEL (reference sequence). As DNA, the CDR3 is TGTGCCAGCAGCCAGAATAACAGGGGCTACGAGCAGTACTTC. This translates into CASSQNNRGYEQYF.

The chain uses TRBV14 and TRBJ2-5; D gene ambiguous. The CDR3 has 16 residues. Germline CDR1 reads SGHDN; CDR2 reads FVKESK. The V end was cut by 1 base, the J end by 1 base, with 13 bases between. Written as DNA, the CDR3 is TGTGCCAGCAGCCAAGGGATGGTCACCCTCCAAGAGACCCAGTACTTC. This codes for CASSQGMVTLQETQYF.

The chain carries TRBV6-2 or TRBV6-3 and TRBJ1-1; 9 bases fit TRBD1. V shed 0 bases and J 0 bases; nucleotides not matched to a gene: 8. Germline V gene data show CDR1 as MNHEY and CDR2 as SVGEGT. This CDR3 contains 18 residues. The CDR3 DNA follows: TGTGCCAGCAGTTACTCGATAATGGGACAGGGCATGAACACTGAAGCTTTCTTT. It is translated as CASSYSIMGQGMNTEAFF.

The V call is TRBV6-6, the J call TRBJ2-7; 10 nucleotides match TRBD2. Trimming took 6 bases from V and 2 from J; bases not matched to a gene: 10. The CDR3 spans 16 residues. The germline CDR1 and CDR2 sequences are MNHNY and SVGAGI (reference sequence). CDR3 protein: CASRKAGGAGPYEQYF. The CDR3 coding sequence is TGTGCCAGCAGGAAAGCGGGAGGGGCTGGGCCCTACGAGCAGTACTTC.

The rearrangement joins TRBV5-1 to TRBJ2-1, with 8 bases identical to TRBD1. Germline CDR1 reads SGHRS; CDR2 reads YFSETQ. CDR3 length equals 14 residues. V trimming: 4 bases; J trimming: 7 bases; junction bases outside the gene matches: 7. CDR3 bases: TGCGCCAGCAGCCTCCGGACAGGGAGGAATGAGCAGTTCTTC. Encoded protein: CASSLRTGRNEQFF.

V gene TRBV24-1 combines with J gene TRBJ2-1, with D possibly being TRBD2 (5 bases). V was cut by 3 bases and J by 0 bases, with 17 bases left in between. The CDR3 runs to 18 residues. Germline V lookup: CDR1 KGHDR, CDR2 SFDVKD. The CDR3 nucleotides are TGTGCCACCAGTGATCCTCTCGGACGGGATAGCTCCTACAATGAGCAGTTCTTC. This encodes CATSDPLGRDSSYNEQFF.